This TCR beta chain was recovered during a study of cytomegalovirus exposure and HLA in healthy donors. Whole-study context: An early release of data contained approximately 80 million unique TCRs, which came from HLA-typed donors.

General study findings and limits: In a later analysis, most CMV-associated TCR beta chains appeared HLA-restricted. With DRB1 most and HLA-C fewest, TCR association rates differed between HLA loci in a later analysis.

With respect to this clone: The antigen remains unidentified.

Regarding donors, all were healthy bone marrow donors. The PCR made use of 60 Vbeta and 13 Jbeta primers. Some clones are missing from TCRdb's copy, which holds only in-frame ones; the method was immunoSEQ multiplex PCR. Of over 150,000 clones listed, 84% are singletons. The sequence was obtained from a boy between 2 and 10 years old in good health and CMV-seronegative. The specimen was PBMCs.

Written as DNA, the CDR3 is TGTGCCTGGCGCGGGACTAGCGGGAGTATAACCTACGAGCAGTACTTC. It specifies CAWRGTSGSITYEQYF. The chain employs TRBV30 and TRBJ2-7; 14 bases match TRBD2. This CDR3 has 16 amino acids. Germline V gene data show CDR1 as GTSNPN and CDR2 as SVGIG (reference sequence). V trimming: 5 bases; J trimming: 2 bases; junction bases outside the gene matches: 8.